This TCR beta chain stems from a study of cytomegalovirus exposure and HLA in healthy donors. Broader study findings: It was around 160 TCR beta chains that were listed as cytomegalovirus-associated.

The primer mix had 60 Vbeta and 13 Jbeta primers. The data were produced by immunoSEQ multiplex PCR, yet TCRdb's version contains in-frame clones alone and is incomplete. The repertoire holds about 160,000 clones, with 79% as singletons. J was trimmed by 4 bases and V by 6 bases; bases with no gene match: 6. CDR3 length: 15 amino acids. Per the germline V gene, CDR1 is LNHDA and CDR2 is SQIVND (reference sequence). With respect to this clone: Its antigen remains unidentified.

This sequence originates from a human donor in good health. J is TRBJ2-5 and V is TRBV19; 12 nucleotides line up with TRBD2. The sequenced material came from PBMCs. The CDR3 sequence is CASRPLAGGAETQYF. In nucleotides, the CDR3 is TGTGCCAGTAGACCACTAGCGGGGGGAGCAGAGACCCAGTACTTC.